The T cell receptor (beta chain) described here comes from a study of blood T cell repertoires in COVID-19. Some clones are missing from TCRdb's copy, which holds only in-frame ones; the method was immunoSEQ multiplex PCR. The sample lists 300,000 to 400,000 clones, more than 75% occurring once. This clone was recorded once. One Seattle source followed patients from active infection through their disease course. The ends lost 9 bases at V and 5 bases at J; junction bases unmatched: 15. CDR1 and CDR2 from the germline V gene are LNHDA and SQIVND (reference sequence). The CDR3 is made up of 16 amino acids.

This rearrangement joins TRBV19 to TRBJ1-5; 8 nucleotides align to TRBD1. This TCR came from a woman aged 45-60 years with COVID-19, enrolled during active disease. Material: peripheral blood. CDR3 nucleotides: TGTGCCAGCGCATCCACGGGGACAGGTCGGGATCAGCCCCAGCATTTT. Its protein product is CASASTGTGRDQPQHF.